Below, one T cell receptor (beta chain) is given with its context. The antigen remains undetermined. This entry is derived from a study of cytomegalovirus exposure and HLA in healthy donors. Both 60 Vbeta primers and 13 Jbeta primers went into the PCR. Produced via immunoSEQ multiplex PCR; TCRdb's table is partial and in-frame only. The data hold under 200,000 clones, with approximately 79% observed a single time. V lost 5 bases to trimming and J lost 0 bases, with 8 bases between them. The CDR3 covers 13 residues. Looked up from germline, CDR1 is MNHNS and CDR2 is SASEGT. General study points: It was likely that a cluster of highly shared sequence variants was a sequencing artifact. An analysis done earlier found most TCR beta V segments productive about 87% or about 30% of the time. With high specificity and sensitivity, the classifier reportedly diagnosed cytomegalovirus status.

This chain links TRBV6-1 with TRBJ2-7, with unresolved D. The sequencing sample was made of PBMCs. The TCR sequence derives from a man aged 45-65 years in good health and CMV-seropositive. The CDR3 sequence: CASSIDISYEQYF. The CDR3 DNA sequence: TGTGCCAGCAGTATTGACATCTCCTACGAGCAGTACTTC.